The next 5 T cell receptor beta chains were all read from a single sample in a study of beta chain features in type 1 diabetes. Isolated RNA was reverse transcribed in full, so expressed TCRB transcripts were sequenced. Sequenced by immunoSEQ multiplex PCR; TCRdb stores in-frame clones only, minus some. Counted here are a few hundred thousand clones, under 13% occurring once; the ten biggest clones make up about 1.2%. Sequenced material: central memory CD4+ T cells from blood. These receptors all come from a man in his late teens or twenties in good health.

This clone was counted only a few times. The chain couples TRBV15 to TRBJ2-1; a weak D match, TRBD2 (6 bases). V lost 2 bases and J lost 7, with 18 bases in between. The germline V gene encodes CDR1 LNHNV and CDR2 YYDKDF (reference sequence). The CDR3 runs to 16 residues. The CDR3 DNA follows: TGTGCCACCAGCAGATCTCTGGCACGCCGGGGGAATGAGCAGTTCTTC. Amino acid sequence: CATSRSLARRGNEQFF.

V usage is TRBV29-1 and J usage is TRBJ1-2; D gene ambiguous. Trimming left V 4 bases short and J 4 bases short, with 13 bases between. The CDR3 length is 13 residues. Germline V CDR1 and CDR2: SQVTM, ANQGSEA. As DNA, the CDR3 is TGCAGCGTTGTAGGGTTTGCCAGCTATGGCTACACCTTC. It yields the protein CSVVGFASYGYTF.

The chain links TRBV28 to TRBJ1-5; D remains ambiguous. The CDR3 runs 12 residues. Looked up from germline, CDR1 is MDHEN and CDR2 is SYDVKM. Trimming removed 6 bases at V and 4 bases at J, with 7 bases between. CDR3 bases: TGTGCCAGCAGAACGGGGAATCAGCCCCAGCATTTT. This sequence encodes CASRTGNQPQHF.

V and J are TRBV29-1 and TRBJ1-2; D is unclear. Germline V gene sequence: CDR1 SQVTM, CDR2 ANQGSEA. The CDR3 has 14 residues. V dropped 1 base and J dropped 2 bases, with 11 bases sitting between them. CDR3 nucleotides: TGCAGCGTTGAAGGCCCCGATGACAACTATGGCTACACCTTC. It yields the protein CSVEGPDDNYGYTF. Based on the CDR3 plus reference TRBV29-1 and TRBJ1-2, the full variable domain is SAVISQKPSRDICQRGTSLTIQCQVDSQVTMMFWYRQQPGQSLTLIATANQGSEATYESGFVIDKFPISRPNLTFSTLTVSNMSPEDSSIYLCSVEGPDDNYGYTFGSGTRLTVV.

In its sample, this clone was seen once. This CDR3 reads CASSQRQGGEETQYF. Here the CDR3 DNA reads TGTGCCAGCAGCCAACGACAGGGTGGGGAGGAGACCCAGTACTTC. V and J are TRBV5-4 and TRBJ2-5, with 7 bases that match TRBD1. The CDR3 is 15 residues long. V lost 4 bases, J lost 5 bases, and 11 bases stayed unmatched. Germline loops: CDR1 SGHNT, CDR2 YYREEE (reference sequence).